One and the same sample provided the 9 T cell receptor beta chains below, sequenced in a study of blood T cells in healthy people across ages. The second PCR ran roughly 7 to 11 cycles with a sample-barcoded 5' primer and J-beta primers. TCRdb re-derived calls from the 5' RACE reads in MiXCR, one entry per CDR3 protein. The sample includes almost 1 million distinct CDR3 sequences, roughly half seen only once; the top ten take around 21%. Sequenced material: blood. All receptors come from a woman aged 60-75 years in good health.

This chain joins TRBV28 and TRBJ2-7; D is unclear. The V and J ends lost 6 bases and 0 bases respectively, with 21 bases between them. The CDR3 covers 17 residues. Germline V gene sequence: CDR1 MDHEN, CDR2 SYDVKM. CDR3 bases: TGTGCCAGCAGCCCCATAGATGCGTTGGGCCTCTCCTACGAGCAGTACTTC. It codes for CASSPIDALGLSYEQYF.

The sample holds one count of this clonotype. This chain links TRBV12-3 or TRBV12-4 with TRBJ2-5, with 8 bases that match TRBD1. V lost 6 bases, J lost 11 bases, and 14 bases stayed unmatched. This CDR3 contains 14 residues. The CDR3 DNA follows: TGTGCCAGCAGGTGGACAGGGAGCTACAATGAGCAGTACTTC. As protein: CASRWTGSYNEQYF.

The J gene is TRBJ2-5, the V gene TRBV6-2 or TRBV6-3; D is possibly TRBD2 (5 bases). The better agreement between TRBJ2-7 and the DNA end casts doubt on the J call. CDR3 size: 15 residues. Germline V gene data show CDR1 as MNHEY and CDR2 as SVGEGT. CDR3 bases: TGTGCCAGCAGTCCGACGGCAGCGAGGGTCCACGAGCAGTACTTC. It encodes CASSPTAARVHEQYF.

This clonotype was picked up a small number of times. J is TRBJ1-2 and V is TRBV7-9; D is possibly TRBD1 (5 bases). There are 13 residues in the CDR3. CDR1 and CDR2 (germline): SEHNR, FQNEAQ (reference sequence). V was clipped by 5 bases and J by 8 bases, with 15 bases between them. The CDR3 region is CASSGIAGDGYTF. The CDR3 nucleotides read TGTGCCAGCAGCGGCATTGCGGGGGACGGCTACACCTTC.

In this sample, this clonotype turned up many times. The rearrangement uses TRBV6-2 or TRBV6-3 and TRBJ2-7, with D possibly TRBD1 on 6 matching bases. Germline V gene data show CDR1 as MNHEY and CDR2 as SVGEGT. This CDR3 is built from 12 residues. Trimming left V 5 bases short and J 8 bases short, with 13 bases between. CDR3: CASSRDRTKQYF. The DNA for the CDR3 is TGTGCCAGCAGTCGTGACAGGACGAAGCAGTACTTC.

The chain recombines TRBV20-1 with TRBJ2-1, with D maybe TRBD2 (5 bases). This CDR3 region has 15 residues. V was pared by 1 base and J by 6 bases, with 16 bases between. Germline CDR1 reads DFQATT; CDR2 reads SNEGSKA (reference sequence). The CDR3 sequence is CSARGAGVVRNEQFF. The CDR3 nucleotides are TGCAGTGCTAGAGGCGCGGGTGTGGTACGCAATGAGCAGTTCTTC.

The CDR3 bases are TGTGCCACTGCCCGGGACAGGGGTCCCTACGAGCAGTACTTC. Translating it yields CATARDRGPYEQYF. V usage is TRBV15 and J usage is TRBJ2-7; 10 bases map to TRBD1. Germline values: CDR1 LNHNV, CDR2 YYDKDF (reference sequence). The V segment lost 9 bases and the J segment 2 bases; nucleotides outside the gene matches: 7. This CDR3 is 14 amino acids long.

The chain links TRBV20-1 to TRBJ1-2; perhaps TRBD1 as D (6 bases). The length of the CDR3 is 13 residues. Trimming stripped 6 bases from V and 4 bases from J, with 15 bases between. Germline CDR1 reads DFQATT; CDR2 reads SNEGSKA (reference sequence). CDR3 coding DNA: TGCAGTGCAACCCCACAGGGCTCCTATGGCTACACCTTC. Amino acid sequence: CSATPQGSYGYTF.

The rearrangement joins TRBV20-1 to TRBJ1-5; unclear D gene. Trimming removed 3 bases at V and 1 base at J, with 4 bases between. The CDR3 sequence is 12 residues long. CDR1 and CDR2 from the germline V gene are DFQATT and SNEGSKA (reference sequence). CDR3 protein: CSARWSNQPQHF. CDR3 DNA sequence: TGCAGTGCTAGGTGGAGCAATCAGCCCCAGCATTTT.